Listed below are T cell receptor beta chains from one sample, sequenced in a study of glioma-infiltrating T cells. In TCRdb, the multiplex PCR reads were re-called with MiXCR into one record per CDR3 protein. The profile shows under 150,000 distinct CDR3 sequences, 24% of them singletons. Sequences were obtained from glioma tissue, nonneoplastic brain tissue, or PBMCs (not recorded which). The receptors here all came from a human donor with low-grade glioma or glioblastoma, undergoing nonglioma brain surgery, or in good health (not recorded which). Each CDR3 is given with its conserved first and last residue. D genes are given only for firm matches. Expanded clones get a size class; other rows say once, few or many, or leave the size out.

d_call	clone_size	v_call	j_call	cdr3_aa	cdr3_nt
NA	few	TRBV5-1	TRBJ2-1	CASSLATGGPNEQFF	TGCGCCAGCAGCTTGGCAACGGGGGGCCCAAATGAGCAGTTCTTC
TRBD1	NA	TRBV18	TRBJ1-5	CASSPSQQGANQPQHF	TGTGCCAGCTCGCCTTCCCAACAGGGGGCCAATCAGCCCCAGCATTTT
NA	few	TRBV3-1	TRBJ1-6	CASETYGGPLHF	TGTGCCAGCGAAACATACGGGGGACCCCTCCACTTT
NA	NA	TRBV5-5	TRBJ2-3	CASSEGDTATTDTQYF	TGTGCCAGCAGCGAGGGGGACACCGCTACCACAGATACGCAGTATTTT
TRBD1	many	TRBV7-2	TRBJ1-2	CASSFRQGGYGYTF	TGTGCCAGCAGCTTCCGACAGGGGGGCTATGGCTACACCTTC
NA	many	TRBV15	TRBJ1-2	CATSRGGVQGLDGYTF	TGTGCCACCAGCAGAGGAGGTGTACAGGGTTTGGATGGCTACACCTTC
NA	NA	TRBV12-3/TRBV12-4	TRBJ2-2	CASSPRNRAGELFF	TGTGCCAGCAGTCCTCGAAACAGGGCCGGGGAGCTGTTTTTT
NA	many	TRBV27	TRBJ1-5	CASSPWQAAQPQHF	TGTGCCAGCAGTCCTTGGCAGGCCGCCCAGCCCCAGCATTTT
TRBD1	NA	TRBV3-1	TRBJ2-5	CASSQRQGETQYF	TGTGCCAGCAGCCAAAGACAGGGAGAGACCCAGTACTTC
TRBD2	few	TRBV7-9	TRBJ2-3	CASSSQTSGADTQYF	TGTGCCAGCAGCTCCCAGACTAGCGGGGCAGATACGCAGTATTTT
NA	few	TRBV6-1	TRBJ2-2	CASSSTARGTGELFF	TGTGCCAGCAGTTCGACAGCACGAGGCACCGGGGAGCTGTTTTTT
TRBD1	NA	TRBV10-3	TRBJ1-2	CAISVGTGGGYGYTF	TGTGCCATCAGTGTTGGGACAGGGGGAGGCTATGGCTACACCTTC
TRBD2	few	TRBV11-2	TRBJ2-3	CASSKRGARTDTQYF	TGTGCCAGCAGCAAGCGGGGGGCTCGCACAGATACGCAGTATTTT
NA	NA	TRBV19	TRBJ1-1	CASTLDIPRTEAFF	TGTGCCAGTACCCTGGACATCCCAAGGACTGAAGCTTTCTTT
NA	many	TRBV28	TRBJ1-5	CASSDGQGSQPQHF	TGTGCCAGCAGTGACGGGCAGGGAAGTCAGCCCCAGCATTTT
NA	NA	TRBV7-6	TRBJ2-3	CASSLATGTYDTQYF	TGTGCCAGCAGCTTAGCAACAGGGACCTATGATACGCAGTATTTT
TRBD2	NA	TRBV28	TRBJ2-3	CVSGGASGGRGTDTQYF	TGTGTCAGCGGTGGGGCTAGCGGGGGGAGGGGCACAGATACGCAGTATTTT
NA	many	TRBV7-9	TRBJ2-5	CASSFLPGVEETQYF	TGTGCCAGCAGCTTCCTTCCGGGGGTCGAAGAGACCCAGTACTTC
NA	many	TRBV28	TRBJ1-2	CASSSPGRTNYGYTF	TGTGCCAGCAGTTCCCCCGGGCGGACTAACTATGGCTACACCTTC
NA	few	TRBV20-1	TRBJ1-5	CSATTGSNQPQHF	TGCAGTGCGACAACAGGTAGCAATCAGCCCCAGCATTTT
NA	NA	TRBV7-9	TRBJ1-2	CASSLWGGSSYTF	TGTGCCAGCAGTTTATGGGGCGGCAGTAGCTACACCTTC
TRBD2	many	TRBV15	TRBJ2-1	CATSPKLAGGRSGEQFF	TGTGCCACCAGCCCCAAACTAGCGGGGGGGAGGAGCGGTGAGCAGTTCTTC
NA	NA	TRBV28	TRBJ2-1	CASTLPGSNEQFF	TGTGCCAGCACCCTCCCCGGGAGCAATGAGCAGTTCTTC
TRBD1	many	TRBV20-1	TRBJ1-1	CSARDRQGVTEAFF	TGCAGTGCTAGAGATCGCCAGGGGGTCACTGAAGCTTTCTTT
TRBD1	few	TRBV15	TRBJ2-5	CATSRDRGRETQYF	TGTGCCACCAGCAGAGACAGGGGGCGAGAGACCCAGTACTTC
NA	many	TRBV28	TRBJ1-2	CASSSPSIANYGYTF	TGTGCCAGCAGTTCCCCGAGTATAGCTAACTATGGCTACACCTTC
TRBD1	NA	TRBV9	TRBJ1-6	CASSEDRDADNSPLHF	TGTGCCAGCAGCGAGGACAGGGACGCTGATAATTCACCCCTCCACTTT
TRBD1	NA	TRBV20-1	TRBJ1-2	CSSRDSVYGYTF	TGCAGTTCTCGGGACAGTGTCTATGGCTACACCTTC
NA	NA	TRBV7-9	TRBJ2-1	CASSLIHRNEQFF	TGTGCCAGCAGCCTAATACATCGGAATGAGCAGTTCTTC
NA	few	TRBV19	TRBJ1-1	CASSRRVNTEAFF	TGTGCCAGTAGTAGGCGGGTGAACACTGAAGCTTTCTTT
NA	NA	TRBV19	TRBJ2-3	CASRATDTQYF	TGTGCCAGCCGCGCCACAGATACGCAGTATTTT
NA	few	TRBV11-3	TRBJ2-3	CASSLVPDTQYF	TGTGCCAGCAGCTTAGTCCCGGATACGCAGTATTTT
NA	few	TRBV19	TRBJ1-2	CASSMEGDGYTF	TGTGCCAGTAGTATGGAGGGAGATGGCTACACCTTC
NA	NA	TRBV5-1	TRBJ2-1	CASSQDGGPNYNEQFF	TGCGCCAGCAGCCAAGATGGTGGACCGAACTACAATGAGCAGTTCTTC
NA	many	TRBV7-3	TRBJ1-5	CASSLGQNQPQHF	TGTGCCAGCAGCTTAGGACAGAATCAGCCCCAGCATTTT
NA	NA	TRBV6-6	TRBJ2-5	CASSYALGGARGETQYF	TGTGCCAGCAGTTACGCCTTGGGGGGGGCCAGGGGAGAGACCCAGTACTTC
NA	NA	TRBV15	TRBJ2-5	CATSRFGGRETQYF	TGTGCCACCAGCAGGTTCGGGGGCAGAGAGACCCAGTACTTC
NA	many	TRBV28	TRBJ1-5	CASSWGEFRQINQPQHF	TGTGCCAGCAGTTGGGGGGAATTCCGACAGATCAATCAGCCCCAGCATTTT
TRBD1	NA	TRBV13	TRBJ2-1	CASSQDRIPGQGWLRDNEQFF	TGTGCCAGCAGCCAAGATCGAATACCGGGACAGGGCTGGCTACGAGACAATGAGCAGTTCTTC
NA	many	TRBV6-6	TRBJ1-1	CASSYGQGGEAFF	TGTGCCAGCAGTTACGGGCAAGGGGGTGAAGCTTTCTTT